This TCR beta chain was observed in a study of CD8+CD57+ T cells in acquired aplastic anemia. Study-wide results and caveats: About 29 sequences, all CD8+ CDR3, were shared between patients and controls.

Concerning this clonotype itself: Its specificity is not known.

CD8+CD57+ cell expansion had been shown by flow cytometry in patients chosen for sequencing. Every patient presented with severe acquired aplastic anemia. The TCR beta profiling, which covered VDJ combination and CDR3 sequence, was carried out using genomic DNA as the template. TCRdb reprocessed the reads with MiXCR, giving one entry per CDR3 protein. The table records 200,000 to 300,000 distinct CDR3 sequences, approximately 79% of them present only once. There are 16 residues in the CDR3. J was trimmed by 1 base and V by 6 bases; bases with no gene match: 5. Germline CDR1 reads MNHEY; CDR2 reads SVGAGI.

The J gene is TRBJ2-7, the V gene TRBV6-5; the match to TRBD2 covers 14 bases. The specimen sequenced was sorted CD4+, CD8+, or CD8+CD57+ T cells (not recorded which) from PBMCs. The receptor was derived from a human donor with aplastic anemia. The CDR3 is CASSLGTSGGSYEQYF. In DNA, the CDR3 is TGTGCCAGCAGCTTAGGGACTAGCGGGGGTTCCTACGAGCAGTACTTC.